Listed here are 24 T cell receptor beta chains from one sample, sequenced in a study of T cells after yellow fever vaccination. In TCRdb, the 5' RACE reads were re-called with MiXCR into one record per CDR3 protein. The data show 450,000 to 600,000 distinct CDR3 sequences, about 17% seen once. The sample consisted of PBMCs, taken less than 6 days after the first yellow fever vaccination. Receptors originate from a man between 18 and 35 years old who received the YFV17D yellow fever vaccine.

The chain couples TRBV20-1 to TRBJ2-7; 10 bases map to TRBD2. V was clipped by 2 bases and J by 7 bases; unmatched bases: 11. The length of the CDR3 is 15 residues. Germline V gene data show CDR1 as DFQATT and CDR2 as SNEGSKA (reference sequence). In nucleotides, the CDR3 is TGCAGTGCTAGAAAACCGGGACTAGCGTCCTGGGAGCAGTACTTC. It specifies CSARKPGLASWEQYF.

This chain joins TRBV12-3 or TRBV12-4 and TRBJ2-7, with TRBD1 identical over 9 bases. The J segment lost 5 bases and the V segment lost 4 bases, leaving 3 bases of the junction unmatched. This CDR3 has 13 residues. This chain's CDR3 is CASSWGTGNEQYF. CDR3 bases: TGTGCCAGCAGTTGGGGGACAGGGAACGAGCAGTACTTC.

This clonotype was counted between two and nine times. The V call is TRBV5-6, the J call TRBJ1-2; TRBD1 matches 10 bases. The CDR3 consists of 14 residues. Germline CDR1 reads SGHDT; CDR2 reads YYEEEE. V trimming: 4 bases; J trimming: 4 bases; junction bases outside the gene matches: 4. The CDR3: CASSGQGESYGYTF. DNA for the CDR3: TGTGCCAGCAGCGGACAGGGGGAGAGCTATGGCTACACCTTC.

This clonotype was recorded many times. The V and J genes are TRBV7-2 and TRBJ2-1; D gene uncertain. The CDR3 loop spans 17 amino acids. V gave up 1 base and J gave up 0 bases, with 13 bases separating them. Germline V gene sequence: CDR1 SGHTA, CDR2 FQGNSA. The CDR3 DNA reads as TGTGCCAGCAGCTTAGGAGGTCCGCCTAGCTCCTACAATGAGCAGTTCTTC. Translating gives CASSLGGPPSSYNEQFF.

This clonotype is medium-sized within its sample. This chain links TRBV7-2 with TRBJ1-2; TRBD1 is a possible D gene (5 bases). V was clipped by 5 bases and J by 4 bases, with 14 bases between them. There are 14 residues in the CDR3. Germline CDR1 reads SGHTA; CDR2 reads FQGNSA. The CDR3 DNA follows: TGTGCCAGCAGCCCAGGCTTGGGGCTCTATGGCTACACCTTC. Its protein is CASSPGLGLYGYTF.

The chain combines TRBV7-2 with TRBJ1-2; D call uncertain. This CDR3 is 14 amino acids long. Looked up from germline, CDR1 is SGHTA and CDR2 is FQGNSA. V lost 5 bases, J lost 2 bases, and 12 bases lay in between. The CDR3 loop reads CASSPQVQNYGYTF. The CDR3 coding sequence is TGTGCCAGCAGCCCCCAAGTTCAGAACTATGGCTACACCTTC.

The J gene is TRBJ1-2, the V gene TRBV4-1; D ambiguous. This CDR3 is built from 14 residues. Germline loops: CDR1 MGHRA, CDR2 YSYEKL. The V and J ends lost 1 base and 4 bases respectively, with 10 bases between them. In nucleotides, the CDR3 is TGCGCCAGCAGCCAAGTATTAGGGATCTATGGCTACACCTTC. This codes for CASSQVLGIYGYTF.

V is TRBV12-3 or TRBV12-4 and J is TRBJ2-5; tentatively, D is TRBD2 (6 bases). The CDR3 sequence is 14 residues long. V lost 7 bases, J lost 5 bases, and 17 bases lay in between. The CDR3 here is CASNGRQGGETQYF. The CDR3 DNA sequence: TGTGCCAGCAACGGGAGACAAGGTGGCGAGACCCAGTACTTC.

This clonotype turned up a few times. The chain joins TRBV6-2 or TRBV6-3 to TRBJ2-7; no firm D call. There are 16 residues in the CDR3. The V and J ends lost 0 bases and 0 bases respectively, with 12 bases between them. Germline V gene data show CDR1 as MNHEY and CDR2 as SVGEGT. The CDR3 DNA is TGTGCCAGCAGTTACTCTGTGGGATTCAGCTCCTACGAGCAGTACTTC. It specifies CASSYSVGFSSYEQYF.

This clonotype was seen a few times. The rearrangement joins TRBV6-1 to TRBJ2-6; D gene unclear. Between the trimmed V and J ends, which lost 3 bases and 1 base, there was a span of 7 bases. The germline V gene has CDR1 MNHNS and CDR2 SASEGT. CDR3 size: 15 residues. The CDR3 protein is CASSDLGSGANVLTF. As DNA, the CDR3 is TGTGCCAGCAGTGACTTGGGTTCTGGGGCCAACGTCCTGACTTTC.

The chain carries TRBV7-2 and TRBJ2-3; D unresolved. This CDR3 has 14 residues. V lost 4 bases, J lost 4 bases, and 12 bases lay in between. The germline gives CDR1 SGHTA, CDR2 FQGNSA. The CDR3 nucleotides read TGTGCCAGCAGCTCCCTAGGGTTTTCAGATACGCAGTATTTT. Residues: CASSSLGFSDTQYF. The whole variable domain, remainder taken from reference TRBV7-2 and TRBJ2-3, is GAGVSQSPSNKVTEKGKDVELRCDPISGHTALYWYRQSLGQGLEFLIYFQGNSAPDKSGLPSDRFSAERTGGSVSTLTIQRTQQEDSAVYLCASSSLGFSDTQYFGPGTRLTVL.

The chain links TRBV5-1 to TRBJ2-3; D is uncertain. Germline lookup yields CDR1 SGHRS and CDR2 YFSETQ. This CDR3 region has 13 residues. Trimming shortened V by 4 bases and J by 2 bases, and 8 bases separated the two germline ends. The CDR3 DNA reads TGCGCCAGCAGCCCGATTTCCACAGATACGCAGTATTTT. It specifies CASSPISTDTQYF.

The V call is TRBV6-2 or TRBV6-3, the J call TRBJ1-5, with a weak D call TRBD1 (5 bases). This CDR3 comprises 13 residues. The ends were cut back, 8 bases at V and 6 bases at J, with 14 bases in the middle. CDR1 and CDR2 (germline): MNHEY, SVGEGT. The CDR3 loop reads CASDGAGSQPQHF. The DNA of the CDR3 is TGTGCCAGCGATGGGGCAGGGAGTCAGCCCCAGCATTTT.

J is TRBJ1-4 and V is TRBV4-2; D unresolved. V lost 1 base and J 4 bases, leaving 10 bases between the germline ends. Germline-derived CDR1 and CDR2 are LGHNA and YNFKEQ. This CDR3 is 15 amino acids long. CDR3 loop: CASSQARTFNEKLFF. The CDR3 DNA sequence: TGTGCCAGCAGCCAAGCGCGCACCTTTAATGAAAAACTGTTTTTT.

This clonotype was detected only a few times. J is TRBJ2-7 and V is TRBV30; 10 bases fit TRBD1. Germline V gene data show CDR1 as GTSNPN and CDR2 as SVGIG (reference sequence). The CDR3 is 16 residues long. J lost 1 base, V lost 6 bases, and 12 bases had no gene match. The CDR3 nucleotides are TGTGCCTGCGACCCAACCGGGACAGGGGCGTCCTACGAGCAGTACTTC. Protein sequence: CACDPTGTGASYEQYF.

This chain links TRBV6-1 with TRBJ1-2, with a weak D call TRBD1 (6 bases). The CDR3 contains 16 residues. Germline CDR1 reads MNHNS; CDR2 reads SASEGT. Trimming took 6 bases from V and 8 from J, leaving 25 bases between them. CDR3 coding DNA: TGTGCCAGCAGCCTCGGGGGACAATGGAGGCGATCGGGCTACACCTTC. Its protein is CASSLGGQWRRSGYTF.

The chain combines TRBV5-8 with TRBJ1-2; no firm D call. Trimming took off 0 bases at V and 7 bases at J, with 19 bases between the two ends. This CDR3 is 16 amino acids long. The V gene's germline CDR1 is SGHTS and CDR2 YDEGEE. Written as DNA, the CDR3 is TGTGCCAGCAGCTTGGGGAGGGCAGGTCGCTCAAGTGGCTACACCTTC. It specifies CASSLGRAGRSSGYTF.

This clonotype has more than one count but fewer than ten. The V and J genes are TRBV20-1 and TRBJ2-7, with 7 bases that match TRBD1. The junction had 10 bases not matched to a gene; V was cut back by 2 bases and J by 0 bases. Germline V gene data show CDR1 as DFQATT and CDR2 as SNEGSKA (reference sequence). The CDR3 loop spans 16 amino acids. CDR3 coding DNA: TGCAGTGCTAGAACACCGACAGGGTGGTCCTCCTACGAGCAGTACGTC. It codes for CSARTPTGWSSYEQYV.

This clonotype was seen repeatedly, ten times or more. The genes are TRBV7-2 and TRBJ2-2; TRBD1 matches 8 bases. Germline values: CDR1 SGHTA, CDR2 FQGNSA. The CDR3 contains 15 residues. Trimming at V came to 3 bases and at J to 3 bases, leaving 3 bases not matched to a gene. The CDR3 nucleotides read TGTGCCAGCAGCTTGGGGACAGGATACACCGGGGAGCTGTTTTTT. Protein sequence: CASSLGTGYTGELFF.

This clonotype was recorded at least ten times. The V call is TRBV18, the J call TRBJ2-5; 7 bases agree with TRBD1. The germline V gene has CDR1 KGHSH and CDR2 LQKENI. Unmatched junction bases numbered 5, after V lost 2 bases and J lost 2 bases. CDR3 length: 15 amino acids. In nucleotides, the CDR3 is TGTGCCAGCTCACCATTTCGGGGACAGCAAGAGACCCAGTACTTC. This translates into CASSPFRGQQETQYF.

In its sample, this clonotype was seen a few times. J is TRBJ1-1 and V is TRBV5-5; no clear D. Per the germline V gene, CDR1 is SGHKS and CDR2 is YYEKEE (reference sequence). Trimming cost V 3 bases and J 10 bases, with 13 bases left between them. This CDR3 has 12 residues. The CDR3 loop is CASSSLSDVAFF. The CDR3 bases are TGTGCCAGCAGCTCACTATCGGATGTAGCTTTCTTT.

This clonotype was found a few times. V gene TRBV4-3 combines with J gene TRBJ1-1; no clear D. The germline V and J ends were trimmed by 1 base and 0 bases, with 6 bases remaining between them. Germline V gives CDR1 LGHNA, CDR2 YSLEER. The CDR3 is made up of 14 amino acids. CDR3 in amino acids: CASSQVPMNTEAFF. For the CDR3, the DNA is TGCGCCAGCAGCCAAGTCCCAATGAACACTGAAGCTTTCTTT.

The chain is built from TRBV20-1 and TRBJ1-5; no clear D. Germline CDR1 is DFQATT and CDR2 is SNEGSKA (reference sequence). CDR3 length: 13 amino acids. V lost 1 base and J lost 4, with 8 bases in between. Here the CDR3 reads CSARVDGNQPQHF. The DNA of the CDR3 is TGCAGTGCTAGAGTGGACGGAAATCAGCCCCAGCATTTT.

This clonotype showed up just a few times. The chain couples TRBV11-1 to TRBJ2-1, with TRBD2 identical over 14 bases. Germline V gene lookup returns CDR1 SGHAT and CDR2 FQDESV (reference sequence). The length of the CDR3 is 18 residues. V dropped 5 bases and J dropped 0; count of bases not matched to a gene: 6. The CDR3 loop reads CASSRGTSGGSSYNEQFF. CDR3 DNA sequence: TGTGCCAGCAGCCGCGGGACTAGCGGGGGAAGCTCCTACAATGAGCAGTTCTTC.